What follows are 31 T cell receptor beta chains derived from one specimen sequenced in a study of CD8 T cells in ankylosing spondylitis. TCRdb called the 5' RACE reads again in MiXCR, with one record for every CDR3 protein. The table records fewer than 200,000 distinct CDR3 sequences, about 20% of them present only once. The sequenced sample consisted of blood, either unsorted or a sorted T cell fraction (not recorded which). These receptors were collected from a male donor aged 10-29 years with ankylosing spondylitis or in good health (not recorded which).

The V gene is TRBV6-4, the J gene TRBJ2-3, with D tentatively TRBD2 (6 bases). From germline, CDR1 is MRHNA and CDR2 SNTAGT. This CDR3 comprises 14 residues. Trimming stripped 4 bases from V and 0 bases from J, with 8 bases between. The CDR3 DNA sequence: TGTGCCAGCAGTGGCGGGGCTAGCACAGATACGCAGTATTTT. As protein: CASSGGASTDTQYF.

This clonotype was seen many times. This chain's CDR3 is CASSRDPENTEAFF. CDR3 nucleotides: TGCGCCAGCAGCCGGGACCCAGAGAACACTGAAGCTTTCTTT. The rearrangement joins TRBV5-1 to TRBJ1-1; tentatively, D is TRBD1 (5 bases). The germline V gene encodes CDR1 SGHRS and CDR2 YFSETQ. V shed 4 bases and J shed 1 base, with 11 bases lying between them. The CDR3 consists of 14 residues.

The table lists this clonotype with many counts. The rearrangement uses TRBV20-1 and TRBJ2-4; D is tentatively TRBD1 or TRBD2 (5 bases each). Trimming cost V 6 bases and J 2 bases, with 17 bases left between them. Germline lookup yields CDR1 DFQATT and CDR2 SNEGSKA (reference sequence). This CDR3 spans 15 amino acids. The CDR3 DNA is TGCAGTGCCCGCACCCAGGGACGGACCAAAAACATTCAGTACTTC. Amino acid sequence: CSARTQGRTKNIQYF.

This clonotype was picked up many times. The CDR3 nucleotides are TGCGCCAGCGGTGTCACCGGGGAGCTGTTTTTT. Protein sequence: CASGVTGELFF. The chain recombines TRBV5-1 with TRBJ2-2, with D unresolved. This CDR3 contains 11 residues. Trimming took off 7 bases at V and 4 bases at J, with 5 bases between the two ends. Germline assignment: CDR1 SGHRS and CDR2 YFSETQ.

Here the CDR3 DNA reads TGTGCCAGCTCCCCCCCACGGCAGGGCTCAACAGATACGCAGTATTTT. Translated: CASSPPRQGSTDTQYF. The rearrangement uses TRBV27 and TRBJ2-3; possible D gene TRBD1, 5 bases. Germline V gives CDR1 MNHEY, CDR2 SMNVEV (reference sequence). The CDR3 covers 16 residues. V was pared by 8 bases and J by 3 bases, with 21 bases between.

Many counts were recorded for this clonotype. The J gene is TRBJ2-1, the V gene TRBV14, with a weak D call TRBD2 (6 bases). V was clipped by 1 base and J by 3 bases, with 10 bases between them. The CDR3 length is 15 residues. Germline CDR1 and CDR2: SGHDN and FVKESK. The CDR3 DNA sequence: TGTGCCAGCAGCCAAGGCGGGAATATCTACAATGAGCAGTTCTTC. Its translation is CASSQGGNIYNEQFF.

The V gene is TRBV19, the J gene TRBJ2-2, with D possibly matching TRBD1 (5 bases). V shed 5 bases and J shed 1 base, with 8 bases lying between them. The germline V gene encodes CDR1 LNHDA and CDR2 SQIVND (reference sequence). CDR3 length: 14 amino acids. The CDR3 loop reads CASSSRENTGELFF. The CDR3 DNA is TGTGCCAGTAGTTCCAGGGAGAACACCGGGGAGCTGTTTTTT. Full variable domain (outside the CDR3, taken from reference TRBV19 and TRBJ2-2): DGGITQSPKYLFRKEGQNVTLSCEQNLNHDAMYWYRQDPGQGLRLIYYSQIVNDFQKGDIAEGYSVSREKKESFPLTVTSAQKNPTAFYLCASSSRENTGELFFGEGSRLTVL.

This clonotype was seen ten or more times. This chain joins TRBV5-1 and TRBJ1-6; tentative D call: TRBD1 (6 bases). Trimming stripped 4 bases from V and 8 bases from J, with 16 bases between. CDR1 and CDR2 (germline): SGHRS, YFSETQ. This CDR3 contains 15 residues. The CDR3 sequence: CASSVGGTRDSPLHF. For the CDR3, the DNA is TGCGCCAGCAGCGTCGGCGGGACAAGGGATTCACCCCTCCACTTT.

This clonotype was found many times. The chain employs TRBV24-1 and TRBJ2-3, with a weak D call TRBD2 (5 bases). The germline gives CDR1 KGHDR, CDR2 SFDVKD. The CDR3 is 16 amino acids. V shed 8 bases and J shed 6 bases, with 23 bases lying between them. CDR3 amino acids: CATTLSGKSRRDTQYF. CDR3 nucleotide sequence: TGTGCCACCACCCTTTCCGGGAAGTCCCGTCGCGATACGCAGTATTTT.

This clonotype was counted ten times or more. The V call is TRBV7-8, the J call TRBJ2-1; the match to TRBD2 covers 8 bases. Per germline, CDR1 SGHVS and CDR2 FQNEAQ. J gave up 15 bases and V 5 bases, and 21 bases lay outside the gene matches. CDR3 length: 16 residues. CDR3 DNA sequence: TGTGCCAGCAGCATAGGGGTGGCGGGACTAGGGGGGATATGGTTCTTC. The encoded protein is CASSIGVAGLGGIWFF.

In this sample, this clonotype turned up many times. This rearrangement joins TRBV10-3 to TRBJ2-2; D uncertain. CDR1 and CDR2 (germline): ENHRY, SYGVKD. V dropped 9 bases and J dropped 3 bases, with 5 bases sitting between them. The CDR3 loop spans 11 amino acids. CDR3 loop: CAIKDTGELFF. DNA of the CDR3: TGTGCCATAAAAGACACCGGGGAGCTGTTTTTT.

This clonotype was counted ten times or more. The J gene is TRBJ2-7, the V gene TRBV12-3 or TRBV12-4; 13 bases fit TRBD2. The CDR3 has 19 residues. The ends lost 2 bases at V and 4 bases at J; junction bases unmatched: 14. CDR3 DNA sequence: TGTGCCAGCAGTTTAATTCTGGGACTAGCGGGATCTGATGATTACGAGCAGTACTTC. This codes for CASSLILGLAGSDDYEQYF.

This clonotype was detected many times. This rearrangement joins TRBV6-5 to TRBJ2-7; perhaps TRBD1 as D (6 bases). V shed 0 bases and J shed 2 bases, with 14 bases lying between them. Germline V gene lookup returns CDR1 MNHEY and CDR2 SVGAGI. The CDR3 loop spans 16 amino acids. In DNA form, the CDR3 reads TGTGCCAGCAGTTACTCGTCGGGGACAAACACCTACGAGCAGTACTTC. This codes for CASSYSSGTNTYEQYF.

There are many counts of this clonotype. The rearrangement joins TRBV7-9 to TRBJ2-1; 7 bases fit TRBD2. This CDR3 has 15 amino acids. The germline CDR1 and CDR2 sequences are SEHNR and FQNEAQ (reference sequence). V shed 2 bases, J shed 6 bases, and the junction held 7 bases outside the gene matches. CDR3: CASSLPLAEGNEQFF. The CDR3 DNA reads as TGTGCCAGCAGCTTACCTCTAGCGGAGGGCAATGAGCAGTTCTTC. The entire variable domain, with the rest obtained from reference TRBV7-9 and TRBJ2-1, is as follows: DTGVSQNPRHKITKRGQNVTFRCDPISEHNRLYWYRQTLGQGPEFLTYFQNEAQLEKSRLLSDRFSAERPKGSFSTLEIQRTEQGDSAMYLCASSLPLAEGNEQFFGPGTRLTVL.

Ten or more counts support this clonotype. The chain employs TRBV7-9 and TRBJ2-1; tentatively, D is TRBD2 (6 bases). This CDR3 spans 17 amino acids. Trimming shortened V by 5 bases and J by 5 bases, and 22 bases separated the two germline ends. Germline V lookup: CDR1 SEHNR, CDR2 FQNEAQ (reference sequence). The CDR3 bases are TGTGCCAGCAGCCCTTTAGGCCGTGCTAGCGCCGACAATGAGCAGTTCTTC. This encodes CASSPLGRASADNEQFF.

This clonotype was counted at least ten times. The V and J genes are TRBV10-3 and TRBJ2-2; possibly TRBD2 for D (5 bases). From germline, CDR1 is ENHRY and CDR2 SYGVKD. The CDR3 totals 13 residues. V lost 11 bases, J lost 6 bases, and 16 bases lay in between. CDR3 coding DNA: TGTGCCTCCAGTTTTCCCGGGGCCGGGGAGCTGTTTTTT. This gives the protein CASSFPGAGELFF.

This clonotype showed up many times. The chain recombines TRBV5-5 with TRBJ2-1; 10 bases are a match to TRBD2. Germline V gives CDR1 SGHKS, CDR2 YYEKEE (reference sequence). V trimming: 0 bases; J trimming: 2 bases; junction bases outside the gene matches: 2. The CDR3 is 16 amino acids. CDR3 in amino acids: CASSLVTSGTYNEQFF. The CDR3 bases are TGTGCCAGCAGCTTGGTCACTAGCGGGACCTACAATGAGCAGTTCTTC.

This clonotype was recorded many times. V and J are TRBV14 and TRBJ2-7, with 10 positions matching TRBD2. From germline, CDR1 is SGHDN and CDR2 FVKESK. CDR3 size: 15 residues. The V segment lost 2 bases and the J segment 2 bases; nucleotides outside the gene matches: 3. The CDR3 loop reads CASSQQAGGTYEQYF. CDR3 nucleotides: TGTGCCAGCAGCCAACAAGCGGGAGGGACCTACGAGCAGTACTTC.

This clonotype was seen ten or more times. The rearrangement links TRBV7-9 to TRBJ2-2; D remains unclear. The CDR3 is 13 residues long. Per the germline V gene, CDR1 is SEHNR and CDR2 is FQNEAQ (reference sequence). V shed 1 base and J shed 5 bases, with 5 bases lying between them. Written as DNA, the CDR3 is TGTGCCAGCAGCTTAGATGGAACCGGGGAGCTGTTTTTT. This sequence encodes CASSLDGTGELFF.

The rearrangement joins TRBV7-6 to TRBJ2-7, with D perhaps given as TRBD1 or TRBD2 (5 bases each). CDR1 SGHVS and CDR2 FNYEAQ come from the germline V gene. Trimming stripped 1 base from V and 12 bases from J, with 16 bases between. This CDR3 has 13 amino acids. CDR3 protein: CASSLDEGTHPYF. CDR3 bases: TGTGCCAGCAGCTTAGACGAAGGGACCCATCCGTACTTC.

The chain carries TRBV11-3 and TRBJ2-5, with a possible D match to TRBD1 (7 bases). CDR3 size: 16 residues. V shed 1 base and J shed 1 base, with 13 bases lying between them. Germline V gene sequence: CDR1 SGHNT, CDR2 YENEEA. The CDR3 loop is CASSLGRGQPQETQYF. DNA of the CDR3: TGTGCCAGCAGCTTAGGGCGGGGACAGCCCCAAGAGACCCAGTACTTC.

This clonotype was observed at least ten times. The chain recombines TRBV7-9 with TRBJ2-5, with D perhaps assigned TRBD1 or TRBD2 (5 bases each). The CDR3 runs 13 residues. Germline V lookup: CDR1 SEHNR, CDR2 FQNEAQ (reference sequence). The ends were cut back, 5 bases at V and 5 bases at J, with 12 bases in the middle. CDR3: CASSGPGRETQYF. CDR3 bases: TGTGCCAGCAGCGGCCCGGGACGTGAGACCCAGTACTTC.

This clonotype came up many times. The chain recombines TRBV10-3 with TRBJ2-1, with TRBD2 matching over 15 bases. Trimming cost V 6 bases and J 5 bases; bases outside gene matches: 5. CDR3 length: 16 amino acids. Germline V gene sequence: CDR1 ENHRY, CDR2 SYGVKD. The CDR3 sequence is CAIRGTSGRWDNEQFF. The CDR3 nucleotides read TGTGCCATCAGGGGGACTAGCGGGAGGTGGGACAATGAGCAGTTCTTC.

In its sample, this clonotype was seen many times. CDR3 in amino acids: CASSPGSQGSETQYF. In nucleotides, the CDR3 is TGCGCCAGCAGCCCTGGATCCCAAGGGTCGGAGACCCAGTACTTC. This sequence joins TRBV5-1 and TRBJ2-5, with D uncertain. The V gene's germline CDR1 is SGHRS and CDR2 YFSETQ. V lost 4 bases and J 5 bases, leaving 18 bases between the germline ends. This CDR3 has 15 amino acids.

The table lists this clonotype with many counts. The chain combines TRBV7-2 with TRBJ2-5, with 12 bases that match TRBD2. The CDR3 has 17 residues. J was trimmed by 4 bases and V by 1 base; bases with no gene match: 7. Germline lookup yields CDR1 SGHTA and CDR2 FQGNSA. Written as DNA, the CDR3 is TGTGCCAGCAGCTTAGTTTCCTTGACTAGCGGGAGAGAGACCCAGTACTTC. Translation gives CASSLVSLTSGRETQYF.

This clonotype was picked up many times. The V call is TRBV27, the J call TRBJ2-3; D gene unclear. Germline V gene lookup returns CDR1 MNHEY and CDR2 SMNVEV (reference sequence). The CDR3 is made up of 16 amino acids. Trimming stripped 5 bases from V and 0 bases from J, with 15 bases between. The CDR3: CASSPDPNPSTDTQYF. For the CDR3, the DNA is TGTGCCAGCAGTCCTGATCCTAACCCTAGCACAGATACGCAGTATTTT.

There are many counts of this clonotype. V and J are TRBV5-5 and TRBJ2-5; D could derive from TRBD1 or TRBD2 (5 bases each). The ends were cut back, 4 bases at V and 5 bases at J, with 18 bases in the middle. CDR1 SGHKS and CDR2 YYEKEE come from the germline V gene (reference sequence). This CDR3 has 15 residues. CDR3 sequence: CASSRLEGPRETQYF. The CDR3 bases are TGTGCCAGCAGCCGCCTTGAGGGGCCCAGGGAGACCCAGTACTTC. Looking up the rest from reference TRBV5-5 and TRBJ2-5 gives the full variable domain: DAGVTQSPTHLIKTRGQQVTLRCSPISGHKSVSWYQQVLGQGPQFIFQYYEKEERGRGNFPDRFSARQFPNYSSELNVNALLLGDSALYLCASSRLEGPRETQYFGPGTRLLVL.

Worth noting for this clonotype: A much larger clonotype is one base distant, so this may be a read error. It is likely a read error, because the conserved phenylalanine at the end of the CDR3 is missing. The DNA for the CDR3 is TGTGCCAGCAGTTTATTGGAGGAGCAGTTCTTA. This codes for CASSLLEEQFL. The rearrangement links TRBV12-3 or TRBV12-4 to TRBJ2-1, with D unresolved. Trimming left V 2 bases short and J 10 bases short, with 6 bases between. The CDR3 sequence is 11 residues long.

In this sample, this clonotype turned up many times. The V call is TRBV20-1, the J call TRBJ2-1; TRBD2 aligns across 9 bases. Looked up from germline, CDR1 is DFQATT and CDR2 is SNEGSKA (reference sequence). V gave up 6 bases and J gave up 0 bases; unmatched junction bases: 6. This CDR3 comprises 15 residues. CDR3 amino acids: CSAYLSGSSYNEQFF. The CDR3 DNA reads as TGCAGTGCATATCTTAGCGGGAGCTCCTACAATGAGCAGTTCTTC.

This clonotype was found many times. The J gene is TRBJ2-1, the V gene TRBV28, with D maybe TRBD1 (5 bases). The length of the CDR3 is 10 residues. Per germline, CDR1 MDHEN and CDR2 SYDVKM. CDR3 sequence: CPQGNNEQFF. In nucleotides, the CDR3 is TGTCCCCAGGGAAACAATGAGCAGTTCTTC.

In this sample, this clonotype turned up many times. This sequence joins TRBV20-1 and TRBJ2-1, with D unclear. V lost 6 bases and J lost 0, with 12 bases in between. CDR3 length: 14 residues. Germline CDR1 DFQATT, CDR2 SNEGSKA (reference sequence). DNA of the CDR3: TGCAGTGCCCCTGACGGTAGCTCCTACAATGAGCAGTTCTTC. This encodes CSAPDGSSYNEQFF.